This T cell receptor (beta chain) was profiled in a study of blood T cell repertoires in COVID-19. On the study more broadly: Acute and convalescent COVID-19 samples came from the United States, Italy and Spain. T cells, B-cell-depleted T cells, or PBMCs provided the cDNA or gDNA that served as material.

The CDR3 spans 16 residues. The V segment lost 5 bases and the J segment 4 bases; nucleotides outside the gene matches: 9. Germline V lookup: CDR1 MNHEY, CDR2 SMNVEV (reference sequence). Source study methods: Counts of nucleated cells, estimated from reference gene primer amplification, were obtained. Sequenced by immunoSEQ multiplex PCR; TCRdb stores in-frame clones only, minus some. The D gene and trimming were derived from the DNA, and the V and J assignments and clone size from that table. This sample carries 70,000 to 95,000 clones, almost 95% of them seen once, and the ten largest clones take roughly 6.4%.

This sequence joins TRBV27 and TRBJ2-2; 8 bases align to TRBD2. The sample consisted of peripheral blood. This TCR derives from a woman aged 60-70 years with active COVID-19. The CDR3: CASSPQGRGATGELFF. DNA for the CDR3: TGTGCCAGCAGTCCCCAGGGGCGGGGGGCCACCGGGGAGCTGTTTTTT.